This TCR beta chain was captured by sequencing in a study of post-analysis software for immune sequencing data. Overall study context: The cohort encompassed relapsing-remitting, secondary progressive and progressive-relapsing multiple sclerosis disease courses.

This clonotype was counted many times. Its antigen is unidentified. Study results and caveats: Samples made in the same batch grouped tightly together by F measure. Multiple sclerosis was associated with a significant reduction in normalized Chao1 diversity relative to controls. About 5 TRBV segments, including TRBV5-6, TRBV5-1 and TRBV20-1, were more frequent in patients than controls.

The CDR3 has 14 amino acids. J was trimmed by 3 bases and V by 7 bases; bases with no gene match: 9. cDNA libraries of TCR beta carried unique molecular identifiers. TCRdb called the PCR reads again in MiXCR, with one record for every CDR3 protein. The sample contains roughly 170,000 distinct CDR3 sequences, about 32% of which appear only once. This chain uses TRBV12-3 or TRBV12-4 with TRBJ2-7; 7 positions agree with TRBD2. The receptor was derived from a girl under 18 with multiple sclerosis. Specimen: blood. DNA for the CDR3: TGTGCCAGCACTCTTGGGGGGAGGGTCTACGAGCAGTACTTC. Its translation: CASTLGGRVYEQYF.